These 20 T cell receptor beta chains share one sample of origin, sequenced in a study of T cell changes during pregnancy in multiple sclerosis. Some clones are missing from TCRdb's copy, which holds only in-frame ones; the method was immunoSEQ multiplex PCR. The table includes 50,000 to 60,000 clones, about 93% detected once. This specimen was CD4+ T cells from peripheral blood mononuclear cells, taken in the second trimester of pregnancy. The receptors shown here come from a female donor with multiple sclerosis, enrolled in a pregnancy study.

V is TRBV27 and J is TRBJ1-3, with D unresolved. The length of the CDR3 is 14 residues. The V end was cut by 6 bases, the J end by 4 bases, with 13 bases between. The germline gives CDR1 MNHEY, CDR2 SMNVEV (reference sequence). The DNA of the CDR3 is TGTGCCAGCAGACCATGGTCTGGCGGAAACACCATATATTTT. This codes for CASRPWSGGNTIYF.

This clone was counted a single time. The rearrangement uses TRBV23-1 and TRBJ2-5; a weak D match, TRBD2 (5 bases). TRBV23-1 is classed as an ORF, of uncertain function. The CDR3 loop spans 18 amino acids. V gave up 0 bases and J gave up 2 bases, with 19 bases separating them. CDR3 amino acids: CASSQSPRTDREQETQYF. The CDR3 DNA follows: TGCGCCAGCAGTCAATCTCCGAGGACGGACCGGGAACAAGAGACCCAGTACTTC.

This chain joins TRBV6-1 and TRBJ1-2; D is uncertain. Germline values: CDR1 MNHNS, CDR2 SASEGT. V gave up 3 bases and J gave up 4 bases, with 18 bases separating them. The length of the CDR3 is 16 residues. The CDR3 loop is CASSDRTLGSSYGYTF. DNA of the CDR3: TGTGCCAGCAGTGATCGCACTCTCGGTTCTTCCTATGGCTACACCTTC.

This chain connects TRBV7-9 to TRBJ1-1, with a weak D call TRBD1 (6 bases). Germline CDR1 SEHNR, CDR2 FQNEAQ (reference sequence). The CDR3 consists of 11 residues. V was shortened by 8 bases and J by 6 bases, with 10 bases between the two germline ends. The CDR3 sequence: CASGQGSEAFF. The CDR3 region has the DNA TGTGCCAGCGGGCAGGGGTCTGAAGCTTTCTTT.

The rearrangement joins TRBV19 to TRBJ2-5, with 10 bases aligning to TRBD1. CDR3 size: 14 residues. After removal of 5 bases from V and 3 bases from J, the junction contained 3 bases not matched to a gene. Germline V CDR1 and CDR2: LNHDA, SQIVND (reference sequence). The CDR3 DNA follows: TGTGCCAGTAGTGTGGGACAGGGGAAAGAGACCCAGTACTTC. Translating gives CASSVGQGKETQYF.

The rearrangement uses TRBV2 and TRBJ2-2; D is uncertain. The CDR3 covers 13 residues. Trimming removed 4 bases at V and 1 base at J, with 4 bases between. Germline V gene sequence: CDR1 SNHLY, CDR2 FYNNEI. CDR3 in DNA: TGTGCCAGCAGTGGACAGAACACCGGGGAGCTGTTTTTT. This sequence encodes CASSGQNTGELFF.

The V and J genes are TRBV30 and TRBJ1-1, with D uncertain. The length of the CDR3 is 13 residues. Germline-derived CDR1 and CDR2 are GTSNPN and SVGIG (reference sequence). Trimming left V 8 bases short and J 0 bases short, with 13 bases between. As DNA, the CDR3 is TGTGCCATAAAGCGTAGAATGAACACTGAAGCTTTCTTT. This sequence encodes CAIKRRMNTEAFF.

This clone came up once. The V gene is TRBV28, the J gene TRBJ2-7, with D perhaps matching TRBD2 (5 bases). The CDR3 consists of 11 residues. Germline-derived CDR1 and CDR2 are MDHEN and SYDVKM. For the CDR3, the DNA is TGTGCTTCAACGGGGAACTACGAGCAGTACTTC. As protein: CASTGNYEQYF.

CDR3 protein: CASSPLPGEKLFF. For the CDR3, the DNA is TGTGCCAGCAGCCCGTTACCGGGGGAAAAACTGTTTTTT. The chain uses TRBV5-4 and TRBJ1-4; no clear D. The V end was cut by 4 bases, the J end by 8 bases, with 12 bases between. The CDR3 totals 13 residues. Germline-derived CDR1 and CDR2 are SGHNT and YYREEE (reference sequence).

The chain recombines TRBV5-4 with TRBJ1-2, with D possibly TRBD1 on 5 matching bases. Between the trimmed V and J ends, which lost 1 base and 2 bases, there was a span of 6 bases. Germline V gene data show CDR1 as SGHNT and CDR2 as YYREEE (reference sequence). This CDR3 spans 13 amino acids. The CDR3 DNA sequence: TGTGCCAGCAGCTTGCGACAGAACTATGGCTACACCTTC. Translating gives CASSLRQNYGYTF.

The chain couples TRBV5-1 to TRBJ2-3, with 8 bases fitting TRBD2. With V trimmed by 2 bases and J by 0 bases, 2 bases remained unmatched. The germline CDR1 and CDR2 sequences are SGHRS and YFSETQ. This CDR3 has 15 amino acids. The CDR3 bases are TGCGCCAGCAGCTTTAGCGGGGTGAGCACAGATACGCAGTATTTT. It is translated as CASSFSGVSTDTQYF.

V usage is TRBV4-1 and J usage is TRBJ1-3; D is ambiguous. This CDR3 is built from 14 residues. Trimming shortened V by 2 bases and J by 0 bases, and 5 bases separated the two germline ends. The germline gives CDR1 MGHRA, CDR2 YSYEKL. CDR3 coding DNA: TGCGCCAGCAGCCAACACAACTCTGGAAACACCATATATTTT. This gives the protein CASSQHNSGNTIYF.

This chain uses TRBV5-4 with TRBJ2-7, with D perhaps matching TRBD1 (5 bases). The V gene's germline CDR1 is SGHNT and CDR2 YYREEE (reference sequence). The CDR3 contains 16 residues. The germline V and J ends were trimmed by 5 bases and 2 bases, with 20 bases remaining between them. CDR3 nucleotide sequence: TGTGCCAGCAGTAGACGACAGCGATCCCCGACCTACGAGCAGTACTTC. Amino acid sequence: CASSRRQRSPTYEQYF.

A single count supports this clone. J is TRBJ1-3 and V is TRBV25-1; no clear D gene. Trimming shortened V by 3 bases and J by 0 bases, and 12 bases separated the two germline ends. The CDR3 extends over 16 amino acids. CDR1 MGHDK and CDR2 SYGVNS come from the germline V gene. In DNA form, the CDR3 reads TGTGCCAGCAGTGAGCCATCCCGGTTCTCTGGAAACACCATATATTTT. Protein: CASSEPSRFSGNTIYF.

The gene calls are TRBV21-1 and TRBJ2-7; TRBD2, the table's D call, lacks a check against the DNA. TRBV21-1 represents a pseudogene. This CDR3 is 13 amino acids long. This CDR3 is CASRGEGPYEQYF. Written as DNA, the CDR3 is TGTGCCAGCAGGGGGGAGGGCCCCTACGAGCAGTACTTC.

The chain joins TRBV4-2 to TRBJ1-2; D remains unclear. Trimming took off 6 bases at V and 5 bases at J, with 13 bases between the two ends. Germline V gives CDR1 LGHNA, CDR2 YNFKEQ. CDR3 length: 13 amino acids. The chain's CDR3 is CASRPEGLYGYTF. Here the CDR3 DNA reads TGTGCCAGCAGACCCGAGGGCCTGTATGGCTACACCTTC.

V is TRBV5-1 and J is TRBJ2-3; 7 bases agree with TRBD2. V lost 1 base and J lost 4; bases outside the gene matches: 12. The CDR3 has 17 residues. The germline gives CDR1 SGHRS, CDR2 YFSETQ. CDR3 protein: CASSLSIIARGADTQYF. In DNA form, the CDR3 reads TGCGCCAGCAGCTTGTCGATTATAGCTCGGGGGGCAGATACGCAGTATTTT.

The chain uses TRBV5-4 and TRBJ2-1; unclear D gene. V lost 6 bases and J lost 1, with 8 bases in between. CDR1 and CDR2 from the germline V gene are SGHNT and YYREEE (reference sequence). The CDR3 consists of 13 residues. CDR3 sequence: CASNTESYNEQFF. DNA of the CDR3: TGTGCCAGCAATACGGAGTCCTACAATGAGCAGTTCTTC.

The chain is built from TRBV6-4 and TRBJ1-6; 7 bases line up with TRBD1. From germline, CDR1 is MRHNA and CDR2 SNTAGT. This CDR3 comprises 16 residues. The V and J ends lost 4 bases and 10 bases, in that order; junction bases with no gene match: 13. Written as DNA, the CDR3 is TGTGCCAGCAGTGTAACATACAGGGGCCACCCCTCACCCCTCCACTTT. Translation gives CASSVTYRGHPSPLHF.

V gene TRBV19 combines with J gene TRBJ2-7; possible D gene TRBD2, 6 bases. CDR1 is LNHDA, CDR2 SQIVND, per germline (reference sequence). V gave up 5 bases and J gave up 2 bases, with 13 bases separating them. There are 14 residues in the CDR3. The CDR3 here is CASSAGTGAYEQYF. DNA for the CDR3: TGTGCCAGTAGTGCGGGGACGGGGGCCTACGAGCAGTACTTC.